Given below is one T cell receptor (beta chain) in context. These data are taken from a study of glioma-infiltrating T cells after dendritic cell vaccination. Time point: after dendritic cell vaccination, including at tumor progression/relapse. Data came from immunoSEQ multiplex PCR; TCRdb stores just in-frame clones and leaves some out. Of 80,000 to 95,000 clones in the sample, 85% were seen once. This CDR3 region has 16 residues. The germline V and J ends were trimmed by 5 bases and 2 bases, with 17 bases remaining between them. Germline CDR1 SSHAT, CDR2 FNYEAQ (reference sequence). The chain carries TRBV7-7 and TRBJ2-3; TRBD1 is a possible D gene (5 bases). This material consisted of blood, taken after dendritic cell vaccination. The receptor comes from a human donor with glioblastoma. CDR3 region: CASSPLPGHDTDTQYF. The CDR3 bases are TGTGCCAGCAGCCCTCTCCCCGGACACGACACAGATACGCAGTATTTT. Full variable domain (rest looked up from reference TRBV7-7 and TRBJ2-3): GAGVSQSPRYKVTKRGQDVTLRCDPISSHATLYWYQQALGQGPEFLTYFNYEAQPDKSGLPSDRFSAERPEGSISTLTIQRTEQRDSAMYRCASSPLPGHDTDTQYFGPGTRLTVL.